The sequence of this T cell receptor (beta chain) was determined in a study of blood T cell repertoires in COVID-19. Germline CDR1 and CDR2: MGHRA and YSYEKL. Trimming at V came to 1 base and at J to 3 bases, leaving 6 bases not matched to a gene. The CDR3 has 16 residues. Assay used: immunoSEQ multiplex PCR; TCRdb lists only in-frame clones, some missing. This sample has around 160,000 clones, with 88% found just once. The origin of this receptor is a human donor in a cohort sampled during active COVID-19. The rearrangement joins TRBV4-1 to TRBJ2-1; 7 nucleotides agree with TRBD1. Sequenced: peripheral blood. In nucleotides, the CDR3 is TGCGCCAGCAGCCAAGGACAGGGTGGTCTCTACAATGAGCAGTTCTTC. Residues: CASSQGQGGLYNEQFF.